The clone carrying this T cell receptor (beta chain) was seen only a few times. As yet, its antigen is unknown. These data come from a study of beta chain features in type 1 diabetes. Study-level background: What patients shared with healthy donors was a similar profile of age, gender and cell yields.

V shed 4 bases and J 7 bases; nucleotides not matched to a gene: 8. CDR3 length equals 14 residues. CDR1 SGHRS and CDR2 YFSETQ come from the germline V gene. The authors sorted CD4+ naive, central memory, regulatory and stem cell-like memory cells via CD45RO/CCR7/CD25/CD127/CD95/CD27. General observations from the study: Among all four CD4+ subsets, Type 1 diabetes patients had TCRB CDR3s that were moderately but significantly shorter. VDJ junctions sequenced from type 1 diabetes patients showed fewer insertions and more deletions.

Expressed TCRB transcripts were sequenced, since all the RNA that had been isolated was reverse transcribed. The method was immunoSEQ multiplex PCR; TCRdb's version includes in-frame clones alone and lacks a portion of them. The repertoire includes about 270,000 clones, 14% of them detected once, and 0.017% sits in the top ten. Specimen: naive CD4+ T cells from blood. The TCR sequence derives from a man aged 25-45 years with type 1 diabetes. The chain recombines TRBV5-1 with TRBJ2-1; 7 positions match TRBD2. In nucleotides, the CDR3 is TGCGCCAGCAGCCCGGGGGACGGGGGGAATGAGCAGTTCTTC. This codes for CASSPGDGGNEQFF.